Listed below are T cell receptor beta chains from one sample, sequenced in a study of OX40 agonist ivuxolimab in advanced cancers. Generated by immunoSEQ multiplex PCR, the TCRdb table keeps only in-frame clones and is missing some. Seen here are approximately 88,000 clones, approximately 90% observed once, and the top ten hold 0.25% to 0.3%. Sequencing used CD4+ or CD8+ T cells sorted from blood, obtained in a trial of the OX40 agonist ivuxolimab. The source is an adult with an advanced solid tumor such as melanoma, head and neck, liver or kidney cancer. Each CDR3 is given with its conserved first and last residue. The D gene is left open where the match is weak. The size entry is marked missing in some rows and otherwise reads once, few, many or a size class.

v_gene	d_gene	j_gene	abundance	CDR3aa	CDR3nt
TRBV5-6	NA	TRBJ1-1	NA	CASSLGLVRNTEAFF	TGTGCCAGCAGCTTGGGGCTTGTGAGGAACACTGAAGCTTTCTTT
TRBV5-5	TRBD1	TRBJ1-4	NA	CASRDDRVGNEKLFF	TGTGCCAGCAGGGACGACAGGGTTGGTAATGAAAAACTGTTTTTT
TRBV5-1	NA	TRBJ1-2	NA	CASSRIDNYGYTF	TGCGCCAGCAGTCGAATAGATAACTATGGCTACACCTTC
TRBV18	NA	TRBJ1-5	NA	CASSPSPHSNQPQHF	TGTGCCAGCTCACCAAGCCCCCATAGCAATCAGCCCCAGCATTTT
TRBV5-6	NA	TRBJ1-1	NA	CASSFRWAEAFF	TGTGCCAGCAGCTTTCGATGGGCTGAAGCTTTCTTT
TRBV5-1	NA	TRBJ1-1	NA	CASSLRGTDYTEAFF	TGCGCCAGCAGCTTGAGAGGGACGGATTACACTGAAGCTTTCTTT
TRBV11-2	NA	TRBJ1-2	NA	CASSSRAKRDGYTF	TGTGCCAGCAGCTCCAGGGCCAAAAGGGACGGCTACACCTTC
TRBV10-2	NA	TRBJ1-3	NA	CASSQSAGWGSGNTIYF	TGCGCCAGCAGCCAGTCCGCGGGCTGGGGCTCTGGAAACACCATATATTTT
TRBV7-2	TRBD1	TRBJ2-6	few	CASRATGAGANVLTF	TGTGCCAGCAGGGCGACAGGGGCTGGGGCCAACGTCCTGACTTTC
TRBV2	TRBD2	TRBJ2-1	NA	CASTPQAGGRGTEQFF	TGTGCCAGCACCCCTCAAGCGGGGGGCCGGGGGACCGAGCAGTTCTTC
TRBV11-2	TRBD2	TRBJ2-3	NA	CASTLRGATDTQYF	TGTGCCAGCACCCTGCGGGGGGCCACAGATACGCAGTATTTT
TRBV6-5	TRBD1	TRBJ1-1	NA	CASSYGTANTEAFF	TGTGCCAGCAGTTACGGGACAGCAAACACTGAAGCTTTCTTT
TRBV7-8	NA	TRBJ1-2	NA	CASSLGGGYGYTF	TGTGCCAGCAGCTTAGGGGGTGGCTATGGCTACACCTTC
TRBV30	TRBD1	TRBJ1-2	NA	CAWSQGAGGYTF	TGTGCCTGGAGTCAGGGGGCGGGTGGCTACACCTTC
TRBV7-9	NA	TRBJ1-2	NA	CASSFNRDGYTF	TGTGCCAGCAGCTTTAACAGGGATGGCTACACCTTC
TRBV28	NA	TRBJ2-7	few	CASSLYSANEQYF	TGTGCCAGCAGTTTATATAGTGCCAACGAGCAGTACTTC
TRBV5-1	NA	TRBJ2-6	NA	CASSPDSSGANVLTF	TGCGCCAGCAGCCCAGACAGCTCTGGGGCCAACGTCCTGACTTTC
TRBV5-1	NA	TRBJ2-5	NA	CASARTIGGETQYF	TGCGCCAGCGCGAGGACCATTGGAGGTGAGACCCAGTACTTC
TRBV2	TRBD1	TRBJ1-5	NA	CASRTGQGGQPQHF	TGTGCCAGCAGGACGGGACAGGGTGGCCAGCCCCAGCATTTT
TRBV7-3	NA	TRBJ2-6	NA	CASSPNGRGKVSGANVLTF	TGTGCCAGCAGCCCAAACGGGCGGGGCAAAGTCTCTGGGGCCAACGTCCTGACTTTC
TRBV13	NA	TRBJ2-1	NA	CASSLGPPRSSSYNEQFF	TGTGCCAGCAGCTTAGGCCCCCCCAGGTCAAGCTCCTACAATGAGCAGTTCTTC
TRBV5-1	NA	TRBJ1-2	NA	CASSLDTGMTYGYTF	TGCGCCAGCAGCTTGGATACGGGGATGACCTATGGCTACACCTTC
TRBV19	TRBD2	TRBJ2-7	once	CATRDLSGRGIYEQYF	TGTGCCACTCGAGACCTAAGCGGGAGAGGTATCTACGAGCAGTACTTC
TRBV5-1	NA	TRBJ1-2	NA	CASSVLRTYGYTF	TGCGCCAGCAGCGTCTTACGGACCTATGGCTACACCTTC
TRBV19	NA	TRBJ2-7	NA	CASADVSYEQYF	TGTGCCAGCGCCGACGTTTCCTACGAGCAGTACTTC
TRBV10-3	TRBD1	TRBJ1-2	NA	CATPYSGQGDYGYTF	TGTGCCACCCCATATTCGGGACAGGGGGACTATGGCTACACCTTC
TRBV19	TRBD1	TRBJ1-2	NA	CASIQRQGAQGYTF	TGTGCCAGTATCCAAAGACAGGGGGCGCAAGGCTACACCTTC
TRBV5-4	TRBD1	TRBJ2-7	NA	CASSLAGTGGREQYF	TGTGCCAGCAGCTTGGCTGGGACAGGGGGCCGTGAGCAGTACTTC
TRBV5-1	TRBD1	TRBJ1-3	once	CASSLAPGTGALSSGNTIYF	TGCGCCAGCAGCTTGGCCCCCGGGACAGGGGCTTTGAGCTCTGGAAACACCATATATTTT
TRBV7-9	NA	TRBJ2-7	NA	CASSLDRGEQYF	TGTGCCAGCAGCTTAGATCGTGGGGAGCAGTACTTC
TRBV6-5	TRBD1	TRBJ2-2	NA	CASKDRGGGELFF	TGTGCCAGCAAGGACAGGGGCGGCGGGGAGCTGTTTTTT
TRBV7-9	TRBD1	TRBJ2-7	once	CASSSNRRTGVYEQYF	TGTGCCAGCAGTTCGAATCGAAGGACAGGGGTCTACGAGCAGTACTTC
TRBV5-6	TRBD1	TRBJ1-2	NA	CASSPTTGGPSGYTF	TGTGCCAGCAGCCCCACGACAGGGGGACCAAGTGGCTACACCTTC
TRBV7-3	TRBD2	TRBJ2-1	few	CASSLIPWTSRLDEQFF	TGTGCCAGCAGCTTAATCCCTTGGACTAGCCGGCTTGATGAGCAGTTCTTC
TRBV30	NA	TRBJ1-2	once	CAWSPRDTAIYGYTF	TGTGCCTGGAGCCCCCGGGACACAGCAATATATGGCTACACCTTC
TRBV6-6	NA	TRBJ1-4	NA	CASRTGPETNEKLFF	TGTGCCAGCAGGACGGGGCCAGAGACTAATGAAAAACTGTTTTTT
TRBV7-6	NA	TRBJ1-5	NA	CASSLAGGHSNQPQHF	TGTGCCAGCAGCTTAGCGGGCGGCCATAGCAATCAGCCCCAGCATTTT
TRBV7-2	TRBD1	TRBJ1-2	NA	CASSRGTGSYTF	TGTGCCAGCAGCCGCGGGACAGGGAGCTACACCTTC
TRBV11-2	NA	TRBJ1-5	NA	CASSLGGGQPQHF	TGTGCCAGCAGCTTGGGGGGAGGTCAGCCCCAGCATTTT
TRBV5-5	TRBD1	TRBJ2-3	few	CASSWTGTSTDTQYF	TGTGCCAGCAGCTGGACAGGGACTAGCACAGATACGCAGTATTTT
TRBV4-1	NA	TRBJ1-5	NA	CASSQQENQPQHF	TGCGCCAGCAGCCAACAGGAGAATCAGCCCCAGCATTTT
TRBV29-1	NA	TRBJ1-1	NA	CSVVSQGPSNTEAFF	TGCAGCGTTGTTTCGCAGGGGCCTTCGAACACTGAAGCTTTCTTT